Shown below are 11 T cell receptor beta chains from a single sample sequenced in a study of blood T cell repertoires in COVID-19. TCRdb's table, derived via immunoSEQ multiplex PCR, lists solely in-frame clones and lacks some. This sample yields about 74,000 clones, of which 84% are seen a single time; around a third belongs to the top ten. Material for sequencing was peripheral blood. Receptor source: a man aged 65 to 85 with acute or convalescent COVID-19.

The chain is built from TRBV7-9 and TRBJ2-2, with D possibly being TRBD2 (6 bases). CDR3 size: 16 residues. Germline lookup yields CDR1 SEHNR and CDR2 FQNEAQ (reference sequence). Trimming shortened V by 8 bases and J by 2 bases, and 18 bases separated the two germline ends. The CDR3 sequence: CASLSLLEGNTGELFF. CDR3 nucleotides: TGTGCCAGCCTCTCCTTGCTGGAGGGTAACACCGGGGAGCTGTTTTTT.

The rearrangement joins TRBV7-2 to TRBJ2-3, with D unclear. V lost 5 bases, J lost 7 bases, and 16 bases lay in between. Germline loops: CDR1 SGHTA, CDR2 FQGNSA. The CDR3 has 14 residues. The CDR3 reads CASSPPSLRHTQYF. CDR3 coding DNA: TGTGCCAGCAGCCCCCCCAGCCTCAGGCATACGCAGTATTTT.

The CDR3 sequence: CASSLWRSSGNYNEQFF. The CDR3 bases are TGTGCCAGCAGTTTATGGCGCTCTAGCGGGAACTACAATGAGCAGTTCTTC. The V and J genes are TRBV27 and TRBJ2-1; 9 bases agree with TRBD2. Trimming at V came to 1 base and at J to 3 bases, leaving 7 bases not matched to a gene. The CDR3 has 17 amino acids. Per germline, CDR1 MNHEY and CDR2 SMNVEV (reference sequence).

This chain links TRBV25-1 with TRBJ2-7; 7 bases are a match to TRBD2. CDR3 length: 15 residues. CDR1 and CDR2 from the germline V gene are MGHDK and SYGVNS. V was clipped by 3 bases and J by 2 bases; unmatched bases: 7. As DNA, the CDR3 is TGTGCCAGCAGTGAGCGAGCGGGACGGACCTACGAGCAGTACTTC. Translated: CASSERAGRTYEQYF.

The CDR3 bases are TGTGCCAGCAGCCGACTCGGGGTTCCTAATGAAAAACTGTTTTTT. It translates to CASSRLGVPNEKLFF. The gene calls are TRBV16 and TRBJ1-4, with D unclear. Looked up from germline, CDR1 is KGHSY and CDR2 is FQNENV. CDR3 size: 15 residues. Trimming shortened V by 4 bases and J by 3 bases, and 12 bases separated the two germline ends.

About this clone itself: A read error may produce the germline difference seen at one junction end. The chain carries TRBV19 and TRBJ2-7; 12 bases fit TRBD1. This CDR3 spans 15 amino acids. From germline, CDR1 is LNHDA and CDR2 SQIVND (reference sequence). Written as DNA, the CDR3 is TGTGCCAGTAGTGTAGATGGGACAGGGGGCGGCGAGCAGTACTTC. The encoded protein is CASSVDGTGGGEQYF.

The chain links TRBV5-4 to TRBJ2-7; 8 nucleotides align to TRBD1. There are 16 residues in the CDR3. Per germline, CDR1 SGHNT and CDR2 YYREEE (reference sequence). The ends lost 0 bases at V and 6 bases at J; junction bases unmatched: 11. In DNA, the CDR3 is TGTGCCAGCAGCTTGGAGGGACAGGTCCGTTGGGGCGAGCAGTACTTC. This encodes CASSLEGQVRWGEQYF.

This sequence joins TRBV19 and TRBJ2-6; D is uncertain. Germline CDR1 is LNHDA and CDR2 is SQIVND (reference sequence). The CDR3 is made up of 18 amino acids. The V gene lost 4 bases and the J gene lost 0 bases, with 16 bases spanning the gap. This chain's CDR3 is CASSTLIRSYSGANVLTF. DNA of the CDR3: TGTGCCAGTAGTACTTTGATCCGCTCCTACTCTGGGGCCAACGTCCTGACTTTC.

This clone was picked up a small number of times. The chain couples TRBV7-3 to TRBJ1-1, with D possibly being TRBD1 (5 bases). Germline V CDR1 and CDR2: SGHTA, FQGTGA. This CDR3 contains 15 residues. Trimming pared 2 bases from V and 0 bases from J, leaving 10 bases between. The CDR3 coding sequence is TGTGCCAGCAGCTTAGTTGGGGGGATGAACACTGAAGCTTTCTTT. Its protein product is CASSLVGGMNTEAFF.

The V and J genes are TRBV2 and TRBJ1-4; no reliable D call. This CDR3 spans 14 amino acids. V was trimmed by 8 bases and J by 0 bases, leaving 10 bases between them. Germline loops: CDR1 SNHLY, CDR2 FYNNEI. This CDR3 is CASFARATNEKLFF. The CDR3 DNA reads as TGTGCCAGCTTTGCACGGGCAACTAATGAAAAACTGTTTTTT.

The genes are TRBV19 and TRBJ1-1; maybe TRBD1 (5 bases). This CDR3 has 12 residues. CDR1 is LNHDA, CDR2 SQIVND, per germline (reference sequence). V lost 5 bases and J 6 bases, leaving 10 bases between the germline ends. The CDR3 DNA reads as TGTGCCAGTAGTCAGGGTCTCGCTGAAGCTTTCTTT. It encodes CASSQGLAEAFF.